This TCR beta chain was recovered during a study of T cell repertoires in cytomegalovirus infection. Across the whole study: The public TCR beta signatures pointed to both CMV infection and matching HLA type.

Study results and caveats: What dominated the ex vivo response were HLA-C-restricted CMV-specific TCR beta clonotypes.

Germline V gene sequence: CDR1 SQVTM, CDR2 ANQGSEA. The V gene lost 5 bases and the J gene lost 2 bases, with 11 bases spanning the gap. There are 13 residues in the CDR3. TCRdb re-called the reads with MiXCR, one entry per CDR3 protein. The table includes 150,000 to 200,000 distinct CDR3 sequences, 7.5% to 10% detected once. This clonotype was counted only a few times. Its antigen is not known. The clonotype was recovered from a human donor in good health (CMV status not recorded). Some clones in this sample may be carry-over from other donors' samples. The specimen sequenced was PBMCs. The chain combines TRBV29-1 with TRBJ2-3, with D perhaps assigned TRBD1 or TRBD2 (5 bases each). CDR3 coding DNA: TGCAGCGTTTCCGGGACGAACACAGATACGCAGTATTTT. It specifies CSVSGTNTDTQYF.